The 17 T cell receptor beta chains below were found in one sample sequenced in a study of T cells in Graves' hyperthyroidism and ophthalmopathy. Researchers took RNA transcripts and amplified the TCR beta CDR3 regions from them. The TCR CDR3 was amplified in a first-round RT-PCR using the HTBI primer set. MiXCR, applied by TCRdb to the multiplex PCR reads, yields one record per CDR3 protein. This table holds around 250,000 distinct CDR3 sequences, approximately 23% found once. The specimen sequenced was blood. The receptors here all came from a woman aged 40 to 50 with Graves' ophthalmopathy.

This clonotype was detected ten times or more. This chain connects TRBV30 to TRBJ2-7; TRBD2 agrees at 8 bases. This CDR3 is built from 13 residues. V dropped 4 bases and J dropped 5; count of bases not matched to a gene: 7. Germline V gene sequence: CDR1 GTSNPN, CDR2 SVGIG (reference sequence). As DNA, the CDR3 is TGTGCCTGGAACGGGAGGGCCCTCGACGAGCAGTACTTC. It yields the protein CAWNGRALDEQYF.

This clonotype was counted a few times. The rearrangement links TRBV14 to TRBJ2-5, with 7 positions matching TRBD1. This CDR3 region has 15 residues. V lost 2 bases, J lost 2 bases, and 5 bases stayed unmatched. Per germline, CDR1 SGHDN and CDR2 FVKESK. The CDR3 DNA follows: TGTGCCAGCAGCCAAAGGACAGGCGGACAAGAGACCCAGTACTTC. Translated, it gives CASSQRTGGQETQYF.

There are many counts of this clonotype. CDR3 in amino acids: CATSVSTGELFF. CDR3 DNA sequence: TGTGCCACCAGCGTTTCCACCGGGGAGCTGTTTTTT. The rearrangement joins TRBV15 to TRBJ2-2; D is ambiguous. CDR3 length: 12 amino acids. Germline V gives CDR1 LNHNV, CDR2 YYDKDF (reference sequence). V dropped 5 bases and J dropped 4 bases, with 5 bases sitting between them. Using reference TRBV15 and TRBJ2-2 for the parts outside the CDR3, the full variable domain is DAMVIQNPRYQVTQFGKPVTLSCSQTLNHNVMYWYQQKSSQAPKLLFHYYDKDFNNEADTPDNFQSRRPNTSFCFLDIRSPGLGDTAMYLCATSVSTGELFFGEGSRLTVL.

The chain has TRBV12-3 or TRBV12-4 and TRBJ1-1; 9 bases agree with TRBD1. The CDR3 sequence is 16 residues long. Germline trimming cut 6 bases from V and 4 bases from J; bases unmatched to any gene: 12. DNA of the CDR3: TGTGCCAGCAGACCTTACAGGGGGCGGGATGGCACTGAAGCTTTCTTT. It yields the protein CASRPYRGRDGTEAFF.

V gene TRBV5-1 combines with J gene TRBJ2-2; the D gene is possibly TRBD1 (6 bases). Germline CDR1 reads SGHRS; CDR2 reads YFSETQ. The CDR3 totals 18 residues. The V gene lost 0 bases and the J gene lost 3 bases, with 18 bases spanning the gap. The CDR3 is CASSLEGQGGRDTGELFF. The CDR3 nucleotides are TGCGCCAGCAGCTTGGAGGGACAAGGGGGACGGGACACCGGGGAGCTGTTTTTT.

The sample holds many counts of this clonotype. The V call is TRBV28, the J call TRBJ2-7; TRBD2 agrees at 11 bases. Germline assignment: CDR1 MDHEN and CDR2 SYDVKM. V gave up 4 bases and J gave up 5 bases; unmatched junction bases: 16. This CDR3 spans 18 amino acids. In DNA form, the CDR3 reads TGTGCCAGCAGTTCGCTCCCGGGACTAGCGGTCGTAACCCACGAGCAGTACTTC. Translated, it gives CASSSLPGLAVVTHEQYF. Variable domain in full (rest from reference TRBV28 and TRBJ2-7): DVKVTQSSRYLVKRTGEKVFLECVQDMDHENMFWYRQDPGLGLRLIYFSYDVKMKEKGDIPEGYSVSREKKERFSLILESASTNQTSMYLCASSSLPGLAVVTHEQYFGPGTRLTVT.

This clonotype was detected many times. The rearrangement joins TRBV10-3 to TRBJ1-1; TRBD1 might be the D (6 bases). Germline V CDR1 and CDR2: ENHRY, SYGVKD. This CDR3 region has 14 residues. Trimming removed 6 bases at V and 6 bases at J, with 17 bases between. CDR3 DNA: TGTGCCATCAGAGAAAACAGGGTTTCGGCTGAAGCTTTCTTT. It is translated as CAIRENRVSAEAFF.

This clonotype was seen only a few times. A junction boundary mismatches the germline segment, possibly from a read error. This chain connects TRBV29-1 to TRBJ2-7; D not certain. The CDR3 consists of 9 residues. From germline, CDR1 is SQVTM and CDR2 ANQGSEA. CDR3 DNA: TGCAGCTCCTCCCACGAGCAGTACTTC. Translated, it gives CSSSHEQYF.

In DNA form, the CDR3 reads TGTGCCAGCAGTCAGGGGGGGAGGTACACTGAAGCTTTCTTT. Its protein is CASSQGGRYTEAFF. V and J are TRBV28 and TRBJ1-1; the match to TRBD1 covers 7 bases. CDR1 and CDR2 (germline): MDHEN, SYDVKM. V lost 5 bases, J lost 3 bases, and 6 bases stayed unmatched. CDR3 size: 14 residues.

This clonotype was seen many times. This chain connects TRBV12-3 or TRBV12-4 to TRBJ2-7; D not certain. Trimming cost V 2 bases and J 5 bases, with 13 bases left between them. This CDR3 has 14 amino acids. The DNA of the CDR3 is TGTGCCAGCAGTTTAATCCGACGGGTCGACGAGCAGTACTTC. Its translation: CASSLIRRVDEQYF.

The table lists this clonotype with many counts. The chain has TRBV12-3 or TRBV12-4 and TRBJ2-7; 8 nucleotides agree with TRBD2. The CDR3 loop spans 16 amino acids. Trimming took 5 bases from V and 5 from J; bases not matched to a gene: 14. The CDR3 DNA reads TGTGCCAGCAGTCCTTCCCCTCCGGGACTAGTCGACGAGCAGTACTTC. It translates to CASSPSPPGLVDEQYF.

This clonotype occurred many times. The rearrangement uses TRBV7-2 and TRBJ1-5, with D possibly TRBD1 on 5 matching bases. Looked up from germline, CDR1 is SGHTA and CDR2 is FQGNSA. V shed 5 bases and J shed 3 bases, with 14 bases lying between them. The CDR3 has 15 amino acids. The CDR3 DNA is TGTGCCAGCAGCGAAGGGACGGGCAACAATCAGCCCCAGCATTTT. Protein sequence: CASSEGTGNNQPQHF.

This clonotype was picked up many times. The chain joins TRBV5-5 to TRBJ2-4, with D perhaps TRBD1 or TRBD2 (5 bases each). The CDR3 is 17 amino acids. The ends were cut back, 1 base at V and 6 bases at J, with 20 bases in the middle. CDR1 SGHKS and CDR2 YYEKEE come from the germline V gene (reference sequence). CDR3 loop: CASSLWVDLNGGNIQYF. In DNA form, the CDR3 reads TGTGCCAGCAGCTTGTGGGTCGACCTAAATGGGGGAAACATTCAGTACTTC.

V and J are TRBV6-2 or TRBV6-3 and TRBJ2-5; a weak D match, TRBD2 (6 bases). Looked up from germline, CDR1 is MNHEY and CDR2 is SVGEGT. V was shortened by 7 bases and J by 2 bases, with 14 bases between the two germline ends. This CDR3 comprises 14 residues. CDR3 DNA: TGTGCCAGCAAGGACGGGGGAATACAAGAGACCCAGTACTTC. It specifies CASKDGGIQETQYF.

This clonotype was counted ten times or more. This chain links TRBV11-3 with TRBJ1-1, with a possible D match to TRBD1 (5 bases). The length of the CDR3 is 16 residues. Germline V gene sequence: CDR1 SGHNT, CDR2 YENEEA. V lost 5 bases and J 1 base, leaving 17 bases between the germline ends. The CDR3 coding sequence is TGTGCCAGCAGCCCCGAATCGAACAGGTGGAACACTGAAGCTTTCTTT. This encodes CASSPESNRWNTEAFF.

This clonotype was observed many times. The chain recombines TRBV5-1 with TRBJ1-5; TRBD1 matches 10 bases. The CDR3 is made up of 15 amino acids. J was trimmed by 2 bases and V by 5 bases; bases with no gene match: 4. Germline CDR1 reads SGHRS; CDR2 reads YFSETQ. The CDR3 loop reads CASRPGTGGNQPQHF. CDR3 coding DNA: TGCGCCAGCAGGCCAGGGACAGGGGGCAATCAGCCCCAGCATTTT.

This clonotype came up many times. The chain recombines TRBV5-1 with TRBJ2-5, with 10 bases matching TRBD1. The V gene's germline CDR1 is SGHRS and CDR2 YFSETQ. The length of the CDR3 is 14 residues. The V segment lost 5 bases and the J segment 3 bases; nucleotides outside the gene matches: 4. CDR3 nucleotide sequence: TGCGCCAGCAGGGTCGGGACAGGGGAAGAGACCCAGTACTTC. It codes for CASRVGTGEETQYF.